The rows below give T cell receptor beta chains drawn from one sample of a study of blood T cell repertoires in COVID-19. Sequenced by immunoSEQ multiplex PCR; TCRdb stores in-frame clones only, minus some. This sample has 90,000 to 100,000 clones, with roughly nine tenths found just once. Sequenced input: peripheral blood. The receptors here all came from a man between 50 and 59 years old with acute or convalescent COVID-19. Each CDR3 is given with its conserved first and last residue. A D gene is named only where the DNA matches it firmly. Expanded clones get a size class; other rows say once, few or many, or leave the size out.

>.|.|TRBV7-2|TRBJ2-7
CASSRQNSYEQYF
TGTGCCAGCAGTCGACAGAACTCCTACGAGCAGTACTTC
>TRBD1|.|TRBV5-1|TRBJ2-2
CASSLRTGPNTGELFF
TGCGCCAGCAGCCTCAGGACAGGCCCGAACACCGGGGAGCTGTTTTTT
>.|.|TRBV5-1|TRBJ2-3
CASSFRDTDTQYF
TGCGCCAGCAGCTTCCGGGATACAGATACGCAGTATTTT
>TRBD1|.|TRBV7-9|TRBJ2-1
CASITGADEQFF
TGTGCCAGCATCACAGGGGCCGATGAGCAGTTCTTC
>TRBD2|.|TRBV11-3|TRBJ2-7
CASSLGGRGEDEQYF
TGTGCCAGCAGCTTAGGCGGGAGGGGTGAGGACGAGCAGTACTTC
>TRBD2|.|TRBV5-6|TRBJ2-7
CASSLVASGSGEQYF
TGTGCCAGCAGCTTGGTGGCTAGCGGGAGCGGGGAGCAGTACTTC
>TRBD2|.|TRBV6-2/TRBV6-3|TRBJ2-1
CASSRSGRGRSEQFF
TGTGCCAGCAGCCGTAGCGGGAGAGGGAGGTCTGAGCAGTTCTTC
>TRBD1|.|TRBV30|TRBJ2-5
CAWRKGAGETQYF
TGTGCCTGGAGAAAGGGGGCGGGAGAGACCCAGTACTTC
>TRBD1|.|TRBV6-2/TRBV6-3|TRBJ2-7
CASSYSSGGGYEQYF
TGTGCCAGCAGTTACTCCTCAGGGGGCGGCTACGAGCAGTACTTC
>.|.|TRBV5-1|TRBJ2-3
CASRGWRTGHRTDTQYF
TGCGCCAGCAGGGGCTGGAGGACGGGCCATCGCACAGATACGCAGTATTTT
>.|.|TRBV11-2|TRBJ2-3
CASSLSGGPSTDTQYF
TGTGCCAGCAGCTTAAGCGGCGGGCCCAGCACAGATACGCAGTATTTT
>TRBD2|.|TRBV30|TRBJ2-1
CAWSGTSGPGEQFF
TGTGCCTGGAGTGGGACTAGCGGGCCTGGGGAGCAGTTCTTC
>TRBD1|.|TRBV2|TRBJ2-5
CASSWDRGLETQYF
TGTGCCAGCAGTTGGGACAGGGGGTTGGAGACCCAGTACTTC
>.|.|TRBV7-2|TRBJ1-1
CASSLDSQGNTEAFF
TGTGCCAGCAGCTTAGATTCTCAGGGGAACACTGAAGCTTTCTTT
>TRBD2|once|TRBV5-1|TRBJ2-3
CASSLAGAGERDTQYF
TGCGCCAGCAGCTTGGCCGGGGCGGGAGAAAGAGATACGCAGTATTTT
>.|.|TRBV6-6|TRBJ2-3
CASSSWASDTQYF
TGTGCCAGCAGTTCCTGGGCCTCAGATACGCAGTATTTT
>TRBD1|.|TRBV5-1|TRBJ1-2
CASSLPKDRVAGYTF
TGCGCCAGCAGCTTGCCAAAAGACAGGGTGGCGGGCTACACCTTC
>.|.|TRBV9|TRBJ1-2
CASSVEARSYGYTF
TGTGCCAGCAGCGTAGAGGCCAGGTCCTATGGCTACACCTTC
>TRBD1|.|TRBV18|TRBJ2-7
CASSPGQGALDEQYF
TGTGCCAGCTCACCAGGGCAGGGGGCTTTGGACGAGCAGTACTTC
>.|.|TRBV21-1|TRBJ2-7
CASSRGTSGSSYEQYF
TGTGCCAGCAGCAGGGGGACTAGCGGGAGCTCCTACGAGCAGTACTTC
>.|.|TRBV6-5|TRBJ2-7
CASSPAYEQYF
TGTGCCAGCAGCCCCGCCTACGAGCAGTACTTC
>.|.|TRBV6-5|TRBJ1-5
CASSFDRNSNQPQHF
TGTGCCAGCAGCTTCGACAGGAATAGCAATCAGCCCCAGCATTTT
>TRBD2|few|TRBV10-1|TRBJ2-2
CASQLAANTGELFF
TGCGCCAGCCAACTAGCGGCGAACACCGGGGAGCTGTTTTTT
>TRBD2|.|TRBV18|TRBJ2-3
CASSRGSSGGSTDTQYF
TGTGCCAGCTCCCGGGGAAGTAGCGGGGGCAGCACAGATACGCAGTATTTT
>.|.|TRBV27|TRBJ1-3
CASSSRRAGVPSGNTIYF
TGTGCCAGCAGTTCTCGGCGTGCAGGGGTACCTTCCGGAAACACCATATATTTT
>.|.|TRBV5-4|TRBJ2-3
CASSPWGRRASADTQYF
TGTGCCAGCAGCCCGTGGGGCAGGAGGGCGAGCGCAGATACGCAGTATTTT
>.|.|TRBV6-5|TRBJ1-2
CASSYSGTSLRGYTF
TGTGCCAGCAGTTACTCGGGCACCTCTCTTCGGGGCTACACCTTC
>.|.|TRBV30|TRBJ2-5
CAWSSGTLGTQYF
TGTGCCTGGAGTAGCGGAACCCTAGGGACCCAGTACTTC
>TRBD1|.|TRBV3-1/TRBV3-2|TRBJ1-4
CASGGTAGEKLFF
TGTGCCAGCGGGGGGACAGCTGGTGAAAAACTGTTTTTT
>.|.|TRBV30|TRBJ1-4
CAWSDRNEKLFF
TGTGCCTGGAGTGACAGGAATGAAAAACTGTTTTTT
>.|.|TRBV7-7|TRBJ2-7
CASSLQVAATSPYEQYF
TGTGCCAGCAGCCTCCAGGTAGCGGCAACTTCGCCCTACGAGCAGTACTTC
>.|.|TRBV5-4|TRBJ2-7
CASSSAGGIEQYF
TGTGCCAGCAGCTCGGCCGGAGGGATAGAGCAGTACTTC
>TRBD1|.|TRBV4-1|TRBJ2-7
CASSYRDSPYEQYF
TGCGCCAGCAGCTACCGGGACAGTCCCTACGAGCAGTACTTC
>.|once|TRBV5-6|TRBJ2-5
CASSFQAYQETQYF
TGTGCCAGCAGCTTCCAGGCGTACCAAGAGACCCAGTACTTC
>TRBD1|.|TRBV29-1|TRBJ1-2
CSVERTGFSGYTF
TGCAGCGTTGAACGGACAGGGTTCAGTGGCTACACCTTC
>.|.|TRBV11-3|TRBJ2-7
CASSSPGERGFYEQYF
TGTGCCAGCAGCTCTCCAGGGGAGCGGGGATTTTACGAGCAGTACTTC
>TRBD2|.|TRBV19|TRBJ2-1
CASSVPPGTSVNEQFF
TGTGCCAGTAGTGTGCCGCCCGGGACTAGCGTCAATGAGCAGTTCTTC
>.|once|TRBV24-1|TRBJ2-7
CATSDLQGTYEQYF
TGTGCCACCAGTGATCTACAGGGAACCTACGAGCAGTACTTC
>TRBD2|.|TRBV29-1|TRBJ2-2
CSVRAGANTGELFF
TGCAGCGTTCGGGCGGGAGCCAACACCGGGGAGCTGTTTTTT
>TRBD1|.|TRBV25-1|TRBJ1-6
CATPGQGSFRSPLHF
TGTGCCACCCCGGGACAGGGATCTTTTCGGTCACCCCTCCACTTT
>.|few|TRBV12-1|TRBJ2-6
CASSSPRTGVSGANVLTF
TGTGCCAGCAGCTCCCCCCGGACAGGGGTATCTGGGGCCAACGTCCTGACTTTC
>.|.|TRBV19|TRBJ2-5
CASSIKSGLLQETQYF
TGTGCCAGTAGTATTAAATCCGGACTTTTACAAGAGACCCAGTACTTC
>TRBD2|.|TRBV4-2|TRBJ2-7
CASSPRTGLAGPYEQYF
TGTGCCAGCAGCCCACGGACGGGACTAGCGGGCCCCTACGAGCAGTACTTC
>TRBD2|.|TRBV6-6|TRBJ2-7
CASSYRSGRNYEQYF
TGTGCCAGCAGTTACCGTAGCGGGAGGAACTACGAGCAGTACTTC
>TRBD1|.|TRBV5-1|TRBJ1-6
CASSLAQGSSYNSPLHF
TGCGCCAGCAGCTTGGCACAGGGGAGCTCCTATAATTCACCCCTCCACTTT
>TRBD1|.|TRBV27|TRBJ2-1
CASSFGDRFSYNEQFF
TGTGCCAGCAGTTTCGGGGACAGGTTCTCCTACAATGAGCAGTTCTTC
>TRBD1|few|TRBV30|TRBJ2-7
CARSGDRGAYEQYF
TGTGCCCGGAGTGGGGACAGGGGGGCGTACGAGCAGTACTTC
>.|.|TRBV24-1|TRBJ2-5
CATSDPQGGKETQYF
TGTGCCACCAGTGATCCACAGGGTGGGAAAGAGACCCAGTACTTC
>.|.|TRBV25-1|TRBJ2-2
CASSVGHYTGELFF
TGTGCCAGCAGTGTGGGACATTACACCGGGGAGCTGTTTTTT
>.|.|TRBV10-3|TRBJ2-2
CATGPQGPNTGELFF
TGTGCCACTGGCCCACAGGGTCCGAACACCGGGGAGCTGTTTTTT
>TRBD1|.|TRBV9|TRBJ1-1
CASSPQGAGTEAFF
TGTGCCAGCAGCCCACAGGGGGCTGGAACTGAAGCTTTCTTT
>TRBD2|.|TRBV30|TRBJ2-1
CAWSVGTSRNNEQFF
TGTGCCTGGAGTGTAGGGACTAGCAGAAACAATGAGCAGTTCTTC
>TRBD1|.|TRBV7-6|TRBJ2-7
CASSPFVRTGEKNEQYF
TGTGCCAGCAGCCCCTTTGTCCGGACAGGGGAAAAAAACGAGCAGTACTTC
>.|.|TRBV12-5|TRBJ2-1
CASGLAPLERVTDNEQFF
TGTGCTAGTGGTTTGGCCCCATTAGAGCGGGTGACCGACAATGAGCAGTTCTTC
>TRBD1|few|TRBV5-5|TRBJ1-2
CASSLWGRGNYGYTF
TGTGCCAGCAGCTTGTGGGGCAGGGGGAACTATGGCTACACCTTC
>TRBD1|.|TRBV28|TRBJ1-3
CASSTGAGNTIYF
TGTGCCAGCTCCACAGGGGCTGGAAACACCATATATTTT
>TRBD2|.|TRBV5-1|TRBJ2-3
CASSSFSGGADTQYF
TGCGCCAGCAGCTCCTTCAGCGGGGGGGCAGATACGCAGTATTTT
>.|.|TRBV21-1|TRBJ2-7
CASSKDSRLYEQYF
TGTGCCAGCAGCAAAGATTCAAGACTTTACGAGCAGTACTTC
>TRBD1|.|TRBV6-5|TRBJ2-2
CASSRQGFGTGELFF
TGTGCCAGCAGTCGACAGGGGTTCGGCACCGGGGAGCTGTTTTTT